This T cell receptor beta chain was captured by sequencing in a study of prognosis after radiotherapy for stage I lung cancer. Study as a whole: Enrolled patients had stage I non-small cell lung cancer and entered the cohort between April 2018 and January 2019. All of the patients with non-small cell lung cancer, including over 5 who had refused surgery, were considered to be medically inoperable.

TCR beta CDR3 amplification from genomic DNA was performed by two-round multiplex PCR. First-round PCR used primers specific to each TRBV and TRBJ gene. TCRdb redid the calling of the multiplex PCR reads with MiXCR, one entry per CDR3 protein. The repertoire holds fewer than 25,000 distinct CDR3 sequences, with 35% to 45% as singletons. CDR1 MNHEY and CDR2 SMNVEV come from the germline V gene (reference sequence). The CDR3 has 14 amino acids. V dropped 8 bases and J dropped 0; count of bases not matched to a gene: 6. This clonotype occurred many times. This chain uses TRBV27 with TRBJ2-7; the match to TRBD2 covers 8 bases. This material consisted of PBMCs, taken before or after stereotactic body radiation therapy (not recorded which). This clonotype originated in a donor aged 50 or older with non-small cell lung cancer. The CDR3 DNA sequence: TGTGCCAGCTCTGAAGGGACTAGCTCCTACGAGCAGTACTTC. It specifies CASSEGTSSYEQYF.